This TCR beta chain was found in a study of blood T cell repertoires in COVID-19. V lost 6 bases and J lost 3, with 15 bases in between. The germline gives CDR1 SGHRS, CDR2 YFSETQ. The CDR3 is made up of 14 amino acids. Participant ages covered roughly 18 to 89 years across some 25 US areas. Up to 2 weeks before entering the study, exposed participants had met a COVID-19 case. Per the original methods: Scientists estimated how many nucleated cells there were by amplifying reference gene primers. Profiled with immunoSEQ multiplex PCR; TCRdb holds only in-frame clones, not every one. D and trimming come from the DNA, and the V and J calls and clone size come from that table. The sample consists of around 270,000 clones, over 75% of them appearing once.

This TCR came from a woman in her thirties or forties who had been exposed to COVID-19. Sequencing was performed on PBMCs or T cells enriched from blood (not recorded which). The chain employs TRBV5-1 and TRBJ1-2, with D perhaps matching TRBD1 (6 bases). The CDR3 DNA reads as TGCGCCAGCAAAAATAGGACAGACTACTATGGCTACACCTTC. Protein: CASKNRTDYYGYTF.